These 18 T cell receptor beta chains came from one sample sequenced in a study of shared clonotypes between healthy human individuals. TCRdb's copy holds only in-frame clones and misses some; the assay was immunoSEQ multiplex PCR. The repertoire holds about 2.3 million clones, 90% to 95% seen once, with 0.39% in the top ten. Sequenced sample: naive CD4+ T cells from PBMCs. The subset here: CD45RA+ positively selected. The receptor set was obtained from a man aged 18 to 30 in good health. Some clones in this sample may be carry-over from other donors' samples.

This chain uses TRBV5-1 with TRBJ1-4; D gene ambiguous. Germline V gene data show CDR1 as SGHRS and CDR2 as YFSETQ. The CDR3 is 14 residues long. V was clipped by 0 bases and J by 4 bases, with 7 bases between them. As DNA, the CDR3 is TGCGCCAGCAGCTTGGCGCCAGTTAATGAAAAACTGTTTTTT. Translating gives CASSLAPVNEKLFF.

V usage is TRBV28 and J usage is TRBJ1-1, with D unclear. This CDR3 is 13 amino acids long. In germline, CDR1 is MDHEN, CDR2 SYDVKM. V dropped 8 bases and J dropped 10 bases, with 20 bases sitting between them. The CDR3 coding sequence is TGTGCCAGCGATACCGGCCAGGTGAGAGTAGCTTTCTTT. This gives the protein CASDTGQVRVAFF.

The chain couples TRBV7-9 to TRBJ2-2; D might be TRBD1 (6 bases). Germline CDR1 is SEHNR and CDR2 is FQNEAQ (reference sequence). The CDR3 contains 14 residues. The germline V and J ends were trimmed by 11 bases and 5 bases, with 18 bases remaining between them. The CDR3 DNA reads TGTGCCCTAACGAGGAGTCAGGGGACCGGGGAGCTGTTTTTT. Protein sequence: CALTRSQGTGELFF. Combining the CDR3 with reference TRBV7-9 and TRBJ2-2 gives the whole variable domain DTGVSQNPRHKITKRGQNVTFRCDPISEHNRLYWYRQTLGQGPEFLTYFQNEAQLEKSRLLSDRFSAERPKGSFSTLEIQRTEQGDSAMYLCALTRSQGTGELFFGEGSRLTVL.

The chain joins TRBV30 to TRBJ1-1; TRBD1 is a possible D gene (5 bases). The V end lost 1 base, the J end lost 1 base, and 10 bases lay between the germline ends. This CDR3 has 14 amino acids. Germline assignment: CDR1 GTSNPN and CDR2 SVGIG (reference sequence). CDR3 DNA sequence: TGTGCCTGGAGTGCTCCAGGGAGGAACACTGAAGCTTTCTTT. Translated, it gives CAWSAPGRNTEAFF.

This chain links TRBV5-1 with TRBJ1-1, with TRBD1 as a possible D gene (6 bases). The ends were cut back, 0 bases at V and 8 bases at J, with 17 bases in the middle. This CDR3 has 15 amino acids. CDR1 and CDR2 (germline): SGHRS, YFSETQ. CDR3 bases: TGCGCCAGCAGCTTGGCCGGCGTACGAACAGGGGAAGCTTTCTTT. Translation: CASSLAGVRTGEAFF.

The chain employs TRBV27 and TRBJ2-5; 7 bases are shared with TRBD1. V was clipped by 5 bases and J by 4 bases; unmatched bases: 10. CDR3 size: 15 residues. Per germline, CDR1 MNHEY and CDR2 SMNVEV (reference sequence). The CDR3 nucleotides read TGTGCCAGCAGTAGACAGGGAAGAAAGGGAGAGACCCAGTACTTC. Protein: CASSRQGRKGETQYF.

The chain is built from TRBV7-2 and TRBJ1-2; no reliable D call. This CDR3 spans 13 amino acids. V gave up 2 bases and J gave up 4 bases, with 8 bases separating them. Germline values: CDR1 SGHTA, CDR2 FQGNSA. CDR3 sequence reads: CASSLTRIYGYTF. For the CDR3, the DNA is TGTGCCAGCAGCTTAACCAGGATCTATGGCTACACCTTC.

J is TRBJ1-3 and V is TRBV30, with no clear D. Looked up from germline, CDR1 is GTSNPN and CDR2 is SVGIG (reference sequence). The CDR3 is 16 amino acids. The V end was cut by 2 bases, the J end by 0 bases, with 14 bases between. The CDR3 loop reads CAWSPIQAYSGNTIYF. Here the CDR3 DNA reads TGTGCCTGGAGTCCCATCCAGGCGTACTCTGGAAACACCATATATTTT. Drawing the rest from reference TRBV30 and TRBJ1-3, the complete variable domain is SQTIHQWPATLVQPVGSPLSLECTVEGTSNPNLYWYRQAAGRGLQLLFYSVGIGQISSEVPQNLSASRPQDRQFILSSKKLLLSDSGFYLCAWSPIQAYSGNTIYFGEGSWLTVV.

A single count supports this clone. The V call is TRBV5-1, the J call TRBJ1-2, with D possibly TRBD1 on 5 matching bases. Germline V gives CDR1 SGHRS, CDR2 YFSETQ. Trimming stripped 2 bases from V and 2 bases from J, with 10 bases between. The CDR3 length is 14 residues. Here the CDR3 reads CASSLTAGNYGYTF. CDR3 bases: TGCGCCAGCAGCTTAACGGCAGGGAACTATGGCTACACCTTC.

The rearrangement joins TRBV29-1 to TRBJ2-1; D not certain. This CDR3 region has 14 residues. Looked up from germline, CDR1 is SQVTM and CDR2 is ANQGSEA. The V end lost 4 bases, the J end lost 0 bases, and 10 bases lay between the germline ends. This CDR3 is CSVGHPSSYNEQFF. As DNA, the CDR3 is TGCAGCGTTGGACACCCTAGCTCCTACAATGAGCAGTTCTTC.

This clone has only one observation. The V gene is TRBV28, the J gene TRBJ1-1; perhaps TRBD1 as D (5 bases). The V gene's germline CDR1 is MDHEN and CDR2 SYDVKM. V lost 1 base, J lost 10 bases, and 19 bases lay in between. This CDR3 comprises 15 residues. The CDR3 here is CASSLSSIGAGRAFF. In DNA, the CDR3 is TGTGCCAGCAGTTTATCTTCAATCGGGGCAGGAAGAGCTTTCTTT.

This chain uses TRBV30 with TRBJ2-3; D possibly corresponds to TRBD2 (7 bases). The CDR3 runs 15 residues. Trimming pared 0 bases from V and 0 bases from J, leaving 10 bases between. Germline V gene data show CDR1 as GTSNPN and CDR2 as SVGIG (reference sequence). The CDR3 DNA reads as TGTGCCTGGAGTGTACGGGGGGCTAGCACAGATACGCAGTATTTT. Encoded protein: CAWSVRGASTDTQYF.

Only a few counts were recorded for this clone. The J gene is TRBJ1-1, the V gene TRBV30, with D tentatively TRBD1 (6 bases). The germline V and J ends were trimmed by 3 bases and 8 bases, with 22 bases remaining between them. In germline, CDR1 is GTSNPN, CDR2 SVGIG (reference sequence). The CDR3 is 15 amino acids. Here the CDR3 DNA reads TGTGCCTGGAGCCCTCGACAGGCCCCACACCCAGAAGCTTTCTTT. Translation gives CAWSPRQAPHPEAFF.

A word on this clone: Given a much more abundant clone one base away, this may be a read error. The sample contains more than one DNA sequence encoding this CDR3. The chain uses TRBV11-2 and TRBJ1-1; D might be TRBD1 (5 bases). Trimming shortened V by 6 bases and J by 1 base, and 9 bases separated the two germline ends. This CDR3 has 13 residues. Germline CDR1 and CDR2: SGHAT and FQNNGV. CDR3 DNA sequence: TGTGCCAGCAGTCAAGACAGGAACACTGAAGCTTTCTTT. This sequence encodes CASSQDRNTEAFF.

This chain links TRBV7-8 with TRBJ2-3, with 7 bases lining up with TRBD2. The CDR3 contains 15 residues. Trimming at V came to 3 bases and at J to 2 bases, leaving 5 bases not matched to a gene. Germline CDR1 SGHVS, CDR2 FQNEAQ. The DNA of the CDR3 is TGTGCCAGCAGCTTTCGGCGGGAGACCACAGATACGCAGTATTTT. It encodes CASSFRRETTDTQYF.

This clone was detected only a few times. The chain uses TRBV2 and TRBJ1-5, with D possibly being TRBD1 (6 bases). The ends were cut back, 3 bases at V and 10 bases at J, with 16 bases in the middle. In germline, CDR1 is SNHLY, CDR2 FYNNEI. The CDR3 contains 14 residues. This chain's CDR3 is CASSEGPPGTPQHF. In DNA form, the CDR3 reads TGTGCCAGCAGTGAGGGGCCCCCCGGGACACCCCAGCATTTT.

This sequence joins TRBV18 and TRBJ2-1; D could derive from TRBD1 or TRBD2 (5 bases each). V was cut by 6 bases and J by 9 bases, with 18 bases left in between. CDR1 is KGHSH, CDR2 LQKENI, per germline. This CDR3 contains 14 residues. The CDR3 nucleotides are TGTGCCAGCTCCCAAGAGGGGTCGGTGCGTGAGCAGTTCTTC. It encodes CASSQEGSVREQFF.

This clone was observed a handful of times. This chain uses TRBV28 with TRBJ1-2; tentative D call: TRBD1 (5 bases). This CDR3 spans 14 amino acids. Looked up from germline, CDR1 is MDHEN and CDR2 is SYDVKM. V lost 7 bases and J lost 4, with 16 bases in between. CDR3 amino acids: CASTLEGWLYGYTF. The DNA for the CDR3 is TGTGCCAGCACCCTTGAGGGGTGGCTCTATGGCTACACCTTC.